These 14 T cell receptor beta chains came from one sample sequenced in a study of identical twins. Via MiXCR, TCRdb re-called the 5' RACE reads, giving one row per CDR3 protein. Of roughly 260,000 distinct CDR3 sequences listed, about 7.5% are singletons. These same records also appear under a second study, on yellow fever vaccine responses in identical twins.

The sequencing input was CD8+ T cells sorted from blood. The receptors come from a woman aged 18-29 years in good health.

This clonotype was observed many times. The chain carries TRBV7-9 and TRBJ2-7, with unresolved D. The CDR3 consists of 14 residues. The V gene's germline CDR1 is SEHNR and CDR2 FQNEAQ (reference sequence). V lost 5 bases and J 0 bases, leaving 11 bases between the germline ends. The CDR3 DNA reads TGTGCCAGCAGCCCCCCTACAGACTCCTACGAGCAGTACTTC. It is translated as CASSPPTDSYEQYF.

This clonotype occurred a few times. J is TRBJ1-1 and V is TRBV6-1, with 7 positions matching TRBD1. J was trimmed by 5 bases and V by 7 bases; bases with no gene match: 13. This CDR3 has 15 amino acids. CDR1 and CDR2 from the germline V gene are MNHNS and SASEGT. The CDR3 loop reads CASTPGGGLGTEAFF. The CDR3 coding sequence is TGTGCCAGCACCCCAGGGGGGGGGCTTGGGACTGAAGCTTTCTTT.

This clonotype was observed many times. The gene calls are TRBV24-1 and TRBJ2-5, with D possibly matching TRBD1 (6 bases). The CDR3 is 13 residues long. V lost 7 bases and J 0 bases, leaving 8 bases between the germline ends. Germline lookup yields CDR1 KGHDR and CDR2 SFDVKD. The CDR3 DNA sequence: TGTGCCACCAGAGGACAGTACCAAGAGACCCAGTACTTC. It specifies CATRGQYQETQYF.

This clonotype was seen a few times. This chain joins TRBV2 and TRBJ1-1; no clear D gene. The germline V gene encodes CDR1 SNHLY and CDR2 FYNNEI. The CDR3 is 15 amino acids. Trimming took 2 bases from V and 1 from J, leaving 11 bases between them. The CDR3 region is CASSELGAWNTEAFF. The CDR3 bases are TGTGCCAGCAGTGAACTCGGTGCTTGGAACACTGAAGCTTTCTTT.

This clonotype has ten or more counts. The chain has TRBV12-3 or TRBV12-4 and TRBJ2-5; 12 bases map to TRBD2. V lost 6 bases to trimming and J lost 4 bases; unmatched junction nucleotides: 6. This CDR3 spans 15 amino acids. CDR3 region: CASSKLAGGLETQYF. The CDR3 region has the DNA TGTGCCAGCAGCAAACTAGCGGGGGGTCTAGAGACCCAGTACTTC.

This chain connects TRBV10-2 to TRBJ2-7; no definite D call. The CDR3 has 13 residues. V was shortened by 8 bases and J by 5 bases, with 16 bases between the two germline ends. The V gene's germline CDR1 is WSHSY and CDR2 SAAADI. CDR3 nucleotide sequence: TGCGCCAGCGAGCCCCATAAATCGAACGAGCAGTACTTC. Its protein is CASEPHKSNEQYF.

This clonotype was observed a handful of times. V usage is TRBV10-2 and J usage is TRBJ1-5; possible D gene TRBD1, 6 bases. The germline CDR1 and CDR2 sequences are WSHSY and SAAADI. V lost 7 bases and J lost 5, with 12 bases in between. The CDR3 spans 13 residues. The CDR3 DNA follows: TGCGCCAGCAATTCCGGGGGCGATCAGCCCCAGCATTTT. It yields the protein CASNSGGDQPQHF.

The genes are TRBV12-5 and TRBJ1-4, with 9 bases that match TRBD1. CDR1 is LGHNT and CDR2 is FRNRAP in the germline V gene. With V trimmed by 6 bases and J by 4 bases, 9 bases remained unmatched. The CDR3 runs 16 residues. The CDR3 sequence: CASGMTGGNFNEKLFF. In DNA, the CDR3 is TGTGCTAGTGGCATGACAGGGGGAAACTTTAATGAAAAACTGTTTTTT.

V usage is TRBV24-1 and J usage is TRBJ2-3; D is perhaps TRBD2 (6 bases). Trimming left V 1 base short and J 5 bases short, with 15 bases between. The germline V gene encodes CDR1 KGHDR and CDR2 SFDVKD. This CDR3 is built from 16 residues. CDR3 sequence (DNA): TGTGCCACCAGTGATTTTGGAGGGCTTCGGGGAGATACGCAGTATTTT. It translates to CATSDFGGLRGDTQYF.

V and J are TRBV4-2 and TRBJ2-1; D is ambiguous. The CDR3 is 15 residues long. Germline CDR1 is LGHNA and CDR2 is YNFKEQ. V dropped 1 base and J dropped 9 bases, with 16 bases sitting between them. The CDR3 coding sequence is TGTGCCAGCAGCCAAGCGGATTCTGAACTGGGTGAGCAGTTCTTC. Its protein is CASSQADSELGEQFF.

Ten or more counts support this clonotype. The J gene is TRBJ2-7, the V gene TRBV12-3 or TRBV12-4; D is possibly TRBD1 (5 bases). The ends were cut back, 3 bases at V and 5 bases at J, with 8 bases in the middle. CDR3 size: 12 residues. The CDR3 sequence: CASSLGLNEQYV. Here the CDR3 DNA reads TGTGCCAGCAGTTTGGGGCTGAACGAGCAGTACGTC.

This clonotype has just a few counts. V and J are TRBV5-1 and TRBJ2-1; 7 nucleotides agree with TRBD1. The V gene's germline CDR1 is SGHRS and CDR2 YFSETQ. V trimming: 4 bases; J trimming: 6 bases; junction bases outside the gene matches: 7. The CDR3 is 14 amino acids. CDR3 sequence reads: CASSLRTGPNEQFF. CDR3 nucleotide sequence: TGCGCCAGCAGCCTACGGACAGGACCCAATGAGCAGTTCTTC.

This clonotype occurred many times. The chain employs TRBV11-2 and TRBJ2-4, with 7 nucleotides matching TRBD2. The germline V gene encodes CDR1 SGHAT and CDR2 FQNNGV. Trimming cost V 5 bases and J 6 bases; bases outside gene matches: 7. CDR3 length equals 14 residues. The CDR3 reads CASSPAPGGNIQYF. Here the CDR3 DNA reads TGTGCCAGCAGCCCGGCCCCGGGGGGAAACATTCAGTACTTC.

This clonotype has ten or more counts. The genes are TRBV10-2 and TRBJ2-7, with D uncertain. From germline, CDR1 is WSHSY and CDR2 SAAADI. The CDR3 is made up of 16 amino acids. The V and J ends lost 7 bases and 1 base respectively, with 20 bases between them. The CDR3 region is CASTEGLPALSYEQYF. The DNA of the CDR3 is TGCGCCAGCACCGAAGGTCTCCCCGCACTTTCCTACGAGCAGTACTTC.